This TCR beta chain was obtained from a study of shared clonotypes between healthy human individuals. Study-level results: The naive CD4 repertoires of a few donors were compared, and approximately 5.3% of clonotypes were shared. Relative to memory subsets, naive subsets generally showed larger estimated richness.

The naive CD8 fraction comprised CD45RO-negative cells positively selected for CCR7 and excluded terminally differentiated effector memory CD45RA+ cells. This CDR3 is built from 11 residues. Germline CDR1 and CDR2: ENHRY and SYGVKD. The V gene lost 6 bases and the J gene lost 7 bases, with 9 bases spanning the gap. As concerns this clone: Its antigen remains unidentified.

TCRdb's copy holds only in-frame clones and misses some; the assay was immunoSEQ multiplex PCR. The sample consists of over 2,000,000 clones, around 95% of them appearing once. This sequence joins TRBV10-3 and TRBJ1-2, with no clear D. The specimen sequenced was naive CD8+ T cells from PBMCs. The source of this sequence is a young man in good health. Some clones in this sample may be carry-over from other donors' samples. The CDR3 sequence: CAIRGFRGYTF. In DNA form, the CDR3 reads TGTGCCATCAGGGGGTTTCGTGGCTACACCTTC.